This T cell receptor (beta chain) appears in the sequencing data of a study of T-cell memory formation after mild COVID-19. For the study at large: TCR clusters were largely donor specific.

A single record per CDR3 protein comes from TCRdb applying MiXCR to the 5' RACE reads. The repertoire holds 200,000 to 300,000 distinct CDR3 sequences, with 15% to 20% as singletons. Trimming removed 4 bases from V and 7 bases from J, with 6 bases in between. Germline CDR1 is SGHDT and CDR2 is YYEEEE. The CDR3 consists of 12 residues. Specimen: PBMCs or a T cell subset sorted from them (not recorded which). The source of this sequence is a man aged 18 to 29 who had mild COVID-19 (a few samples of this study predate the infection). Cell type and time point are not known. The V call is TRBV5-6, the J call TRBJ1-6; D unclear. The DNA for the CDR3 is TGTGCCAGCAGCCGAACAAATTCACCCCTCCACTTT. Its protein product is CASSRTNSPLHF.